Listed below are T cell receptor beta chains from one sample, sequenced in a study of blood T cells in healthy people across ages. Using its own MiXCR run on the 5' RACE reads, TCRdb lists one record per CDR3 protein. The sample contains 1.6 million or so distinct CDR3 sequences, about 35% of which appear only once. Sample: blood. These receptors were obtained from a woman aged 25-40 years in good health. Both conserved end residues are part of each CDR3. The D gene is left open where the match is weak. Clone size is not always given. Where it is, it says once, few, many or a class for expanded clones.

v_gene,len,j_gene,d_gene,abundance,CDR3nt,CDR3aa
TRBV5-6,13,TRBJ1-1,TRBD1,-,TGTGCCAGCAGCGAGGGACAGGGTTACTCGGCTTTCTTT,CASSEGQGYSAFF
TRBV7-9,12,TRBJ2-3,-,many,TGTGCCAGCAGTTCCAGGCCAGATACGCAGTATTTT,CASSSRPDTQYF
TRBV3-1,16,TRBJ2-1,TRBD2,-,TGTGCCAGCAACCCTTCGGGACTAGGTTTGGGCAATGAGCAGTTCTTC,CASNPSGLGLGNEQFF
TRBV10-3,15,TRBJ2-7,-,-,TGTGCCATCAGTGGAACCGGACGGGGTCTAGACGAGCAGTACTTC,CAISGTGRGLDEQYF
TRBV4-1,13,TRBJ2-1,-,many,TGCGCCAGCAGCCAAGCCGTCGGTGCGGGGCAGTTCTTC,CASSQAVGAGQFF
TRBV12-3/TRBV12-4,17,TRBJ2-5,-,-,TGTGCCAGCAGCCAGCTACTCTGGGCAGAAGAACAAGAGACCCAGTACTTC,CASSQLLWAEEQETQYF
TRBV28,14,TRBJ2-7,TRBD2,-,TGTGCCAGCAGGGTACCGGGACTAGTCTACGAGCAGTACTTC,CASRVPGLVYEQYF
TRBV14,19,TRBJ2-1,TRBD2,-,TGTGCCAGCAGCCAAGATTGGGGCGGCGGGACTAGCGGGGTCAATGAGCAGTTCTTC,CASSQDWGGGTSGVNEQFF
TRBV7-2,16,TRBJ2-3,TRBD2,few,TGTGCCAGCAGCTACTATAGCGGGGGGATTACAGATACGCAGTATTTT,CASSYYSGGITDTQYF
TRBV18,15,TRBJ2-7,TRBD2,-,TGTGCCAGCTCACCTAGACTAGCGGGGGACAGCGAGCAGTACTTC,CASSPRLAGDSEQYF
TRBV19,13,TRBJ2-3,-,-,TGTGCCACCTCGGCAGGCACCACAGATACGCAGTATTTT,CATSAGTTDTQYF
TRBV16,15,TRBJ1-2,TRBD1,-,TGTGCCAGCCGGTCCCGGACAGGGGGCTTTGGAGGCTACACCTTC,CASRSRTGGFGGYTF
TRBV5-1,14,TRBJ2-7,-,many,TGCGCCAGCAGCTTCGGGACTTTATCGTACGAGCAGTACTTC,CASSFGTLSYEQYF
TRBV12-3/TRBV12-4,15,TRBJ2-7,-,-,TGTGCCAGCAGTTTGGACAAGAGGAAACAATACGAGCAGTACTTC,CASSLDKRKQYEQYF